This T cell receptor (beta chain) came from a study of OX40 agonist ivuxolimab in advanced cancers. Per the germline V gene, CDR1 is SGHDT and CDR2 is YYEEEE. The V end lost 2 bases, the J end lost 0 bases, and 9 bases lay between the germline ends. The CDR3 runs 14 residues. The data were produced by immunoSEQ multiplex PCR, yet TCRdb's version contains in-frame clones alone and is incomplete. The sample contains roughly 20,000 clones, roughly 85% of which appear only once. V gene TRBV5-6 combines with J gene TRBJ2-7; the D gene is possibly TRBD1 (6 bases). Material: CD4+ or CD8+ T cells sorted from blood, obtained in a trial of the OX40 agonist ivuxolimab. The receptor was derived from an adult with an advanced solid tumor such as melanoma, head and neck, liver or kidney cancer. The CDR3 region is CASSFRDNSYEQYF. The CDR3 DNA reads TGTGCCAGCAGCTTCCGGGACAACTCCTACGAGCAGTACTTC.